Sequencing of this TCR beta chain was carried out in a study of glioma-infiltrating T cells after dendritic cell vaccination. Specified time point: after dendritic cell vaccination, including at tumor progression/relapse. Looked up from germline, CDR1 is LNHDA and CDR2 is SQIVND (reference sequence). The J segment lost 3 bases and the V segment lost 2 bases, leaving 3 bases of the junction unmatched. The CDR3 length is 16 residues. Amplification used 60 V beta primers and 13 J beta primers. Clones were read by immunoSEQ multiplex PCR, and TCRdb kept only the in-frame ones, dropping some. The table includes over 75,000 clones, over 75% detected once.

The chain recombines TRBV19 with TRBJ2-2, with 10 bases matching TRBD2. This material consisted of blood, taken after dendritic cell vaccination. This clonotype originated in a human donor with glioblastoma. CDR3 sequence reads: CASSIRTSGDTGELFF. The CDR3, as DNA: TGTGCCAGTAGTATACGGACTAGCGGAGACACCGGGGAGCTGTTTTTT.